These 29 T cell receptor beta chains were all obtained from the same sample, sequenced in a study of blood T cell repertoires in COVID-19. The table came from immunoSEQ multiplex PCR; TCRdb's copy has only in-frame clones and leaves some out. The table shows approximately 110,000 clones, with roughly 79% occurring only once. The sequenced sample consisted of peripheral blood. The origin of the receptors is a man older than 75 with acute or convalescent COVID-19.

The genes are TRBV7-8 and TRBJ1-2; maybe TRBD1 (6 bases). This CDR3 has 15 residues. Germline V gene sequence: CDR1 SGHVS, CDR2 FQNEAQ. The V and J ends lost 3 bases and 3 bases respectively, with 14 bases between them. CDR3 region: CASSLTGGAYYGYTF. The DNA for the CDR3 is TGTGCCAGCAGCTTGACGGGGGGGGCGTACTATGGCTACACCTTC.

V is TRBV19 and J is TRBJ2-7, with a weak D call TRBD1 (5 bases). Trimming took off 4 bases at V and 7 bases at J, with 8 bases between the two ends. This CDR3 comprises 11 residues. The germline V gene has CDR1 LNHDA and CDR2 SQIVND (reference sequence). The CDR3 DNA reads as TGTGCCAGTAGTACTAGACAGGAGCAGTACTTC. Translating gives CASSTRQEQYF.

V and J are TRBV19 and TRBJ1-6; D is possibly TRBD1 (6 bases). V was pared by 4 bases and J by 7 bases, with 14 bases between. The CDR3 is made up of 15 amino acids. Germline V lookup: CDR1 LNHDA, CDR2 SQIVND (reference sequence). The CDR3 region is CASSKGQGSNSPLHF. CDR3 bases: TGTGCCAGTAGTAAAGGGCAGGGGAGCAATTCACCCCTCCACTTT.

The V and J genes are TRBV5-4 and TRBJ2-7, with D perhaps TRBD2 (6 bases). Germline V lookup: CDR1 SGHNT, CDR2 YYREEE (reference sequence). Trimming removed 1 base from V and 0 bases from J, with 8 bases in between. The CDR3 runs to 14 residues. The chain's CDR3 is CASSLRGNSYEQYF. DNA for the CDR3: TGTGCCAGCAGCTTGCGGGGGAACTCCTACGAGCAGTACTTC. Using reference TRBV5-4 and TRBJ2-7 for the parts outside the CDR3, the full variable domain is ETGVTQSPTHLIKTRGQQVTLRCSSQSGHNTVSWYQQALGQGPQFIFQYYREEENGRGNFPPRFSGLQFPNYSSELNVNALELDDSALYLCASSLRGNSYEQYFGPGTRLTVT.

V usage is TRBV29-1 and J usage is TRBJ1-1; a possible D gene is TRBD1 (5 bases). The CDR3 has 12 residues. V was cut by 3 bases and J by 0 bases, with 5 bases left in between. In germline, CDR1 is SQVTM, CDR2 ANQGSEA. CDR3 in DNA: TGCAGCGTTGACAGGGTGAACACTGAAGCTTTCTTT. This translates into CSVDRVNTEAFF.

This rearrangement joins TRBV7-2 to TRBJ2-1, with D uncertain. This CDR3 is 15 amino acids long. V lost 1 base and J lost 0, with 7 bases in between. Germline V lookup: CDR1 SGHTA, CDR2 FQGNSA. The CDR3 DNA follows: TGTGCCAGCAGCTTAGGAGCGAGCTCCTACAATGAGCAGTTCTTC. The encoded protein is CASSLGASSYNEQFF.

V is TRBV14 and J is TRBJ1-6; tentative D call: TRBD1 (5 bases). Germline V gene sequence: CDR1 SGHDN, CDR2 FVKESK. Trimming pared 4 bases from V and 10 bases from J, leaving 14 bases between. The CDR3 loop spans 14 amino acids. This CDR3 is CASSRDFAGSPLHF. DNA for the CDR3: TGTGCCAGCAGCCGGGACTTCGCGGGATCACCCCTCCACTTT.

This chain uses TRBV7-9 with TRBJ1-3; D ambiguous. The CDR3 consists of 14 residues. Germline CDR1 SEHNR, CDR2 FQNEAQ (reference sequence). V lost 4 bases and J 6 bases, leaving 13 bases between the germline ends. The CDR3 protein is CASSSWKRENTIYF. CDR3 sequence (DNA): TGTGCCAGCAGCTCCTGGAAGCGTGAAAACACCATATATTTT. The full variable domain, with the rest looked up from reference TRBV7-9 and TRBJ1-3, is DTGVSQNPRHKITKRGQNVTFRCDPISEHNRLYWYRQTLGQGPEFLTYFQNEAQLEKSRLLSDRFSAERPKGSFSTLEIQRTEQGDSAMYLCASSSWKRENTIYFGEGSWLTVV.

The CDR3 DNA reads TGTGCCAGCAGTTCCCGGGGAGCTTTCTTT. Protein: CASSSRGAFF. This chain connects TRBV28 to TRBJ1-1; D call uncertain. Deletions cut 4 bases from V and 10 bases from J, with 7 bases between. The length of the CDR3 is 10 residues. Germline assignment: CDR1 MDHEN and CDR2 SYDVKM.

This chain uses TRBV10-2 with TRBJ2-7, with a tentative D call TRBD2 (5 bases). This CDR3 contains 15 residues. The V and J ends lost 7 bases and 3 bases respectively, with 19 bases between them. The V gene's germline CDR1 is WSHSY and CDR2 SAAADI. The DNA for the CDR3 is TGCGCCAGCATTCCCCTCGGAGGCGGCCTCTACGAGCAGTACTTC. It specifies CASIPLGGGLYEQYF.

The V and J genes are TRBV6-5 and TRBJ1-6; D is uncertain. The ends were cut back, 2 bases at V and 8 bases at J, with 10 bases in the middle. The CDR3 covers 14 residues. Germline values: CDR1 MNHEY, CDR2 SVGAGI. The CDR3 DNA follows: TGTGCCAGCAGTTACGAGTCGAGCTATTCACCCCTCCACTTT. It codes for CASSYESSYSPLHF.

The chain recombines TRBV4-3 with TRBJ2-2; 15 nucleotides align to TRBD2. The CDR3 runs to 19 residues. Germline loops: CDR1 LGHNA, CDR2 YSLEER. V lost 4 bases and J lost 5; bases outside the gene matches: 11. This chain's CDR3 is CASSRGLAGGSLRTGELFF. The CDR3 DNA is TGCGCCAGCAGCCGAGGACTAGCGGGAGGGAGTTTGCGGACCGGGGAGCTGTTTTTT.

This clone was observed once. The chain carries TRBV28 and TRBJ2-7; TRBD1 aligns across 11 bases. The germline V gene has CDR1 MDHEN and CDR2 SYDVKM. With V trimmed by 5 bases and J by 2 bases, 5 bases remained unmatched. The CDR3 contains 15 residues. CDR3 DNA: TGTGCCAGCAGTCCCGGGACAGGGGGGCCCTACGAGCAGTACTTC. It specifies CASSPGTGGPYEQYF.

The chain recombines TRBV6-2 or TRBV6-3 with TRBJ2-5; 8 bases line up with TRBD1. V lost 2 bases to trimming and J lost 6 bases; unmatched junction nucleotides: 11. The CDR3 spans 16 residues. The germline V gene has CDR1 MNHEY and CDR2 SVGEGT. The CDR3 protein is CASSYPQSGGGKTQYF. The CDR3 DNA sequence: TGTGCCAGCAGTTACCCCCAGTCAGGGGGCGGGAAGACCCAGTACTTC.

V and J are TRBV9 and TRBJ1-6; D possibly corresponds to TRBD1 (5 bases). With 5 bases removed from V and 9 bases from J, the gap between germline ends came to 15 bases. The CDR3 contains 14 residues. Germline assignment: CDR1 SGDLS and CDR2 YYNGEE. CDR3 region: CASSARGMSSPLHF. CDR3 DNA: TGTGCCAGCAGTGCTAGGGGTATGAGTTCACCCCTCCACTTT.

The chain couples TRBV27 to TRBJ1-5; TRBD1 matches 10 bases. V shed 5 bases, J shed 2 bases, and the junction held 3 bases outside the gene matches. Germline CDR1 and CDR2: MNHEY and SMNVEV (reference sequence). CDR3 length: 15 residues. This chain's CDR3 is CASSTGTGGNQPQHF. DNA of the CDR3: TGTGCCAGCAGTACCGGGACAGGGGGCAATCAGCCCCAGCATTTT.

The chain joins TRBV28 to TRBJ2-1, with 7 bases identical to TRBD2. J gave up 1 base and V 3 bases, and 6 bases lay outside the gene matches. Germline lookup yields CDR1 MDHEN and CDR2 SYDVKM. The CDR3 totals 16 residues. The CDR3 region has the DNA TGTGCCAGCAGTTTGGGCGGGAGCGGTTCCTACAATGAGCAGTTCTTC. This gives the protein CASSLGGSGSYNEQFF.

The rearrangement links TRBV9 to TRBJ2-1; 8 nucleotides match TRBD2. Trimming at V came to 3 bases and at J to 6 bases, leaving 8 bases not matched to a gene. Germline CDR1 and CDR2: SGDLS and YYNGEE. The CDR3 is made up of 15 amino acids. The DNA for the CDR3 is TGTGCCAGCAGCGCAGCGGGGCGGGAGGTCAATGAGCAGTTCTTC. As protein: CASSAAGREVNEQFF. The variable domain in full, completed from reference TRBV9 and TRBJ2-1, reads DSGVTQTPKHLITATGQRVTLRCSPRSGDLSVYWYQQSLDQGLQFLIQYYNGEERAKGNILERFSAQQFPDLHSELNLSSLELGDSALYFCASSAAGREVNEQFFGPGTRLTVL.

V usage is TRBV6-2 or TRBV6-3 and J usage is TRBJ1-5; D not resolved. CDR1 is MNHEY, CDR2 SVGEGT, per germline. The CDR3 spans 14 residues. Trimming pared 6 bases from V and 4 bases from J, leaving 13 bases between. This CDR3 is CASSSHGRNQPQHF. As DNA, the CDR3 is TGTGCCAGCAGCTCACACGGGAGGAATCAGCCCCAGCATTTT.

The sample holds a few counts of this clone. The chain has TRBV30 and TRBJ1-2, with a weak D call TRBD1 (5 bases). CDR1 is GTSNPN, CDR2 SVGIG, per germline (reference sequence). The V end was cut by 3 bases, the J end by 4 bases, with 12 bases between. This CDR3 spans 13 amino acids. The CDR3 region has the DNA TGTGCCTGGAGCCCCTCAACAGGCTATGGCTACACCTTC. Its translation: CAWSPSTGYGYTF.

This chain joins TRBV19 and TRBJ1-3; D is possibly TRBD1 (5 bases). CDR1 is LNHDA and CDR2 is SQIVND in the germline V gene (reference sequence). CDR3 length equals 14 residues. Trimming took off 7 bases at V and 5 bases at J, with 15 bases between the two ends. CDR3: CASNLQGGRNTIYF. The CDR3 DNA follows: TGTGCCAGTAACCTTCAGGGAGGAAGAAACACCATATATTTT.

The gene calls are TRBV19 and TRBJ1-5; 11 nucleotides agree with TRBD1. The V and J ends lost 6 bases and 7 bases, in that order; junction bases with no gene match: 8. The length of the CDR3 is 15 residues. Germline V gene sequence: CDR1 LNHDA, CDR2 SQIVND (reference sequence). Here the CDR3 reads CASRGDRGSNQPQHF. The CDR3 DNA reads TGTGCCAGTAGAGGGGACAGGGGGAGTAACCAGCCCCAGCATTTT.

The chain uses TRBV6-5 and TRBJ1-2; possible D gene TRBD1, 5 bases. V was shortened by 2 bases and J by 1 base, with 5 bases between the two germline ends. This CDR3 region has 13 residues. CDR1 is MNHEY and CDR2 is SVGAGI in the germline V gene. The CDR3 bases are TGTGCCAGCAGTTACCAGGGTAACTATGGCTACACCTTC. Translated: CASSYQGNYGYTF.

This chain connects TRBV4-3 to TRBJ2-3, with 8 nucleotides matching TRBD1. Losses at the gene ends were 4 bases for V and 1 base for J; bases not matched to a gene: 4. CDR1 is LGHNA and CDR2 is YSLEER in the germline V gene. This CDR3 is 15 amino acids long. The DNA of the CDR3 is TGCGCCAGCAGCCGAGGACAGGGCGGCACAGATACGCAGTATTTT. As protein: CASSRGQGGTDTQYF.

The CDR3 reads CASSHGTPTGELFF. CDR3 sequence (DNA): TGTGCCAGCTCACACGGGACACCCACCGGGGAGCTGTTTTTT. The genes are TRBV18 and TRBJ2-2, with D perhaps TRBD1 (6 bases). This CDR3 is 14 amino acids long. Trimming shortened V by 4 bases and J by 4 bases, and 10 bases separated the two germline ends. Germline V gene lookup returns CDR1 KGHSH and CDR2 LQKENI.

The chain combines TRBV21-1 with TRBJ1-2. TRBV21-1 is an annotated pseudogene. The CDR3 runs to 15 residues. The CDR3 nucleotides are TGTGCCAGCAGCAAAGTTCACTCCTTCGGGTATGGCTACACCTTC. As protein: CASSKVHSFGYGYTF.

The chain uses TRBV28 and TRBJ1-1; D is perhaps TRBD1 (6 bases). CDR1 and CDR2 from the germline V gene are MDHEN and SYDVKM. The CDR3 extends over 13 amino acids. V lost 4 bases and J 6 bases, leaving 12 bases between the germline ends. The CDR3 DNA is TGTGCCAGCAGTTACACAGGGATAGCTGAAGCTTTCTTT. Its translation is CASSYTGIAEAFF.

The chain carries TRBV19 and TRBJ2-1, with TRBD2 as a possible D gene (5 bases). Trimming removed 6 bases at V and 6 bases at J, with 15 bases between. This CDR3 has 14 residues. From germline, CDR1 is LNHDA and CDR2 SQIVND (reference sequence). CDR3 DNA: TGTGCCAGTAGATGGACTCGAGACTCCAATGAGCAGTTCTTC. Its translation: CASRWTRDSNEQFF.

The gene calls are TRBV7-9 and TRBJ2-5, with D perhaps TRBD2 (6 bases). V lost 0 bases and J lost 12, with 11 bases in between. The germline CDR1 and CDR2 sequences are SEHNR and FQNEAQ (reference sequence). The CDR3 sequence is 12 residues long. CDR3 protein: CASSLAEGWKYF. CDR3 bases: TGTGCCAGCAGCTTAGCGGAGGGATGGAAGTACTTC.